This TCR beta chain was recovered during a study of human T cells and chemical hapten exposure. As for the study in general: TCR yields per sample varied mostly from small pooled library volume differences.

Time point defined: patch test 1, 2 weeks after DPC sensitization. Treatment given: therapeutic diphenylcyclopropenone sensitization with weekly scalp DPC. MiXCR was run by TCRdb on the RACE reads, yielding one entry per CDR3 protein. The table includes tens of thousands of distinct CDR3 sequences, 7.5% to 10% detected once. This CDR3 has 12 amino acids. V shed 7 bases and J shed 10 bases, with 16 bases lying between them. This clonotype showed up many times. The sequencing here drew on whole blood, taken in connection with sensitization to the hapten diphenylcyclopropenone (DPC). The rearrangement links TRBV12-3 or TRBV12-4 to TRBJ1-1, with D uncertain. The sequence was collected from a woman aged 40 to 50 with alopecia areata. Some clones in this sample may be carry-over from other donors' samples. The CDR3 reads CASTDGLPGAFF. The CDR3 nucleotides are TGTGCCAGCACCGATGGACTGCCAGGAGCTTTCTTT.